These T cell receptor beta chains were read from a single sample in a study of blood T cells in healthy people across ages. TCRdb re-derived calls from the 5' RACE reads in MiXCR, one entry per CDR3 protein. Of more than 600,000 distinct CDR3 sequences in the sample, 25% are singletons; the top ten hold just under 9.5%. The sample was also linked to a second study, of T cells of mothers and their children.

Material for sequencing was blood. These receptor sequences come from a boy between 5 and 17 years old in good health. Each CDR3 is given with its conserved first and last residue. A D gene is named only where the DNA matches it firmly. Size tells how often a clone was seen (once, few, many) or the class of an expanded clone, and some rows leave it out.

v_gene	j_gene	d_gene	abundance	CDR3aa	CDR3nt
TRBV4-1	TRBJ1-5	-	-	CASSLRGELQPQHF	TGCGCCAGCAGCTTAAGGGGAGAATTACAGCCCCAGCATTTT
TRBV12-3/TRBV12-4	TRBJ2-3	-	many	CASSLGPSADTQYF	TGTGCCAGCAGTTTAGGTCCTAGCGCAGATACGCAGTATTTT
TRBV27	TRBJ1-5	TRBD1	-	CATSPRGPSNQPQHF	TGTGCCACCTCCCCGAGGGGGCCGAGCAATCAGCCCCAGCATTTT
TRBV27	TRBJ2-5	-	few	CASSFSWGSFETQYF	TGTGCCAGCAGTTTTAGTTGGGGTAGCTTCGAGACCCAGTACTTC
TRBV6-1	TRBJ2-2	TRBD1	-	CASSVARGPNTGELFF	TGTGCCAGCAGTGTGGCCAGGGGGCCGAACACCGGGGAGCTGTTTTTT
TRBV7-2	TRBJ2-3	-	few	CASSSPPTDTQYF	TGTGCCAGCAGCTCACCACCCACAGATACGCAGTATTTT
TRBV7-9	TRBJ2-7	TRBD1	few	CASSGTGPLSEQYF	TGTGCCAGCAGCGGGACAGGCCCTCTCAGCGAGCAGTACTTC
TRBV7-8	TRBJ2-4	-	-	CASSPRAGVGAKNIQYF	TGTGCCAGCAGCCCCAGGGCAGGGGTTGGGGCCAAAAACATTCAGTACTTC
TRBV20-1	TRBJ2-7	TRBD2	few	CSARYPGRDEQYF	TGCAGTGCTAGATATCCAGGGAGGGACGAGCAGTACTTC
TRBV12-3/TRBV12-4	TRBJ1-4	-	-	CASRPGTGNEKLFF	TGTGCCAGCAGACCAGGGACCGGTAATGAAAAACTGTTTTTT
TRBV28	TRBJ1-3	-	few	CASGRTPSSGNTIYF	TGTGCCAGCGGAAGGACACCGAGCTCTGGAAACACCATATATTTT
TRBV20-1	TRBJ2-1	-	-	CSARDRILLVEQFF	TGCAGTGCTAGAGATCGAATACTCCTAGTCGAGCAGTTCTTC
TRBV6-1	TRBJ1-5	-	-	CASFGQLYSNQPQHF	TGTGCCAGCTTTGGACAGCTATATAGCAATCAGCCCCAGCATTTT
TRBV7-9	TRBJ2-7	TRBD2	few	CASSLETSSDEQYF	TGTGCCAGCAGCTTAGAGACTAGCTCGGACGAGCAGTACTTC
TRBV29-1	TRBJ2-5	TRBD1	few	CSVGWTGPEAQYF	TGCAGCGTTGGATGGACAGGGCCAGAGGCCCAGTACTTC
TRBV12-3/TRBV12-4	TRBJ2-1	-	few	CASSPGTSSSPGYYNEQFF	TGTGCCAGCAGCCCAGGGACATCTTCGAGCCCTGGTTACTACAATGAGCAGTTCTTC
TRBV4-1	TRBJ2-5	TRBD2	-	CASSHALEREGRETQYF	TGCGCCAGCAGCCACGCCCTCGAGCGGGAGGGTAGGGAGACCCAGTACTTC
TRBV20-1	TRBJ2-1	TRBD1	-	CSASILRGPKYNEQFF	TGCAGTGCTAGTATATTGAGGGGGCCTAAATACAATGAGCAGTTCTTC
TRBV6-6	TRBJ2-3	-	-	CASKPSADTQYF	TGTGCCAGCAAGCCCTCCGCGGATACGCAGTATTTT
TRBV28	TRBJ2-7	-	-	CASSLDPPPQYF	TGTGCCAGCAGCCTGGACCCACCGCCTCAGTACTTC
TRBV4-3	TRBJ2-1	TRBD2	-	CASSQEASGIYNEQFF	TGCGCCAGCAGCCAAGAGGCCAGCGGGATCTACAATGAGCAGTTCTTC
TRBV7-9	TRBJ2-7	TRBD2	few	CASSLVISGAYEQYF	TGTGCCAGCAGCTTAGTTATTAGCGGGGCCTACGAGCAGTACTTC
TRBV12-3/TRBV12-4	TRBJ2-7	TRBD2	-	CASSPARGVKYEQYF	TGTGCCAGCAGCCCCGCCCGGGGGGTAAAATACGAGCAGTACTTC
TRBV4-2	TRBJ2-2	-	-	CASSQPPNTGELFF	TGTGCCAGCAGCCAACCACCGAACACCGGGGAGCTGTTTTTT
TRBV20-1	TRBJ1-1	TRBD1	-	CSASDPRQGKIEAFF	TGCAGTGCTAGCGATCCCCGACAGGGAAAAATTGAAGCTTTCTTT
TRBV29-1	TRBJ2-1	TRBD1	-	CSVEGGTGPYF	TGCAGCGTTGAAGGCGGGACAGGCCCATACTTC
TRBV6-2/TRBV6-3	TRBJ2-4	TRBD1	-	CASRRQGGKNIQYF	TGTGCCAGCAGACGACAGGGGGGCAAAAACATTCAGTACTTC
TRBV13	TRBJ1-1	-	-	CASSSRSYGMNTEAFF	TGTGCCAGCAGCTCGAGGTCATACGGGATGAACACTGAAGCTTTCTTT
TRBV28	TRBJ2-3	TRBD1	few	CASSPATGTGPDTQYF	TGTGCCAGCAGCCCCGCAACCGGGACAGGCCCAGATACGCAGTATTTT
TRBV12-3/TRBV12-4	TRBJ2-7	-	few	CASSTTDNYEQYF	TGTGCCAGCAGTACGACGGATAACTACGAGCAGTACTTC
TRBV7-8	TRBJ2-5	-	-	CASSGRLVQETQYF	TGTGCCAGCAGCGGAAGACTAGTCCAAGAGACCCAGTACTTC
TRBV7-3	TRBJ2-6	-	few	CASSLRWADVLTF	TGTGCCAGCAGCTTACGTTGGGCCGACGTCCTGACTTTC
TRBV4-2	TRBJ2-7	TRBD1	few	CASSQAGTGSSYEQYF	TGTGCCAGCAGCCAAGCCGGGACAGGGAGTTCCTACGAGCAGTACTTC
TRBV29-1	TRBJ2-3	-	-	CSVEVGRGTDTQYF	TGCAGCGTTGAAGTGGGCAGGGGAACAGATACGCAGTATTTT
TRBV7-9	TRBJ2-5	-	-	CASSRRVGAQETQYF	TGTGCCAGCAGCAGGCGGGTGGGGGCCCAAGAGACCCAGTACTTC
TRBV5-6	TRBJ2-3	-	-	CASSHGTALGPDTQYF	TGTGCCAGCAGCCATGGGACTGCCCTCGGCCCAGATACGCAGTATTTT
TRBV6-6	TRBJ1-5	-	-	CASSSNPGDSNQPQHF	TGTGCCAGCAGCTCGAACCCGGGGGATAGCAATCAGCCCCAGCATTTT
TRBV7-3	TRBJ2-1	TRBD2	-	CASSPNPWTSGSVGEQFF	TGTGCCAGCAGCCCAAACCCGTGGACTAGCGGGAGTGTCGGGGAGCAGTTCTTC
TRBV6-6	TRBJ2-7	-	-	CASSPSIHEQYF	TGTGCCAGCAGTCCTAGCATACACGAGCAGTACTTC
TRBV28	TRBJ2-7	-	few	CASSPQGGGVIWYEQYF	TGTGCCAGCAGTCCCCAGGGAGGGGGGGTTATTTGGTACGAGCAGTACTTC
TRBV5-1	TRBJ2-7	TRBD1	-	CASSLGGTGGYHEQYF	TGCGCCAGCAGCTTGGGGGGGACAGGGGGTTACCACGAGCAGTACTTC
TRBV20-1	TRBJ1-5	-	-	CSARAPGPSNQPQHF	TGCAGTGCTAGAGCCCCGGGTCCGAGCAATCAGCCCCAGCATTTT
TRBV11-2	TRBJ2-7	-	few	CASSLDLRSYEQYF	TGTGCCAGCAGCTTAGATTTGCGAAGCTACGAGCAGTACTTC
TRBV12-3/TRBV12-4	TRBJ2-7	-	-	CASGTGYEQYF	TGTGCCAGCGGAACGGGTTACGAGCAGTACTTC
TRBV20-1	TRBJ2-3	-	few	CSARDLWTLGAAGTDTQYF	TGCAGTGCTAGAGATCTCTGGACACTAGGAGCGGCGGGCACAGATACGCAGTATTTT
TRBV20-1	TRBJ1-2	-	few	CSARGGRGDYGYTF	TGCAGTGCTAGAGGGGGGCGGGGTGACTATGGCTACACCTTC
TRBV9	TRBJ2-4	TRBD2	-	CASSPGTSGGYIQYF	TGTGCCAGCAGCCCAGGGACGAGCGGGGGGTACATTCAGTACTTC
TRBV5-6	TRBJ2-7	-	few	CASSGGPSHEQYF	TGTGCCAGCAGCGGGGGCCCCTCCCACGAGCAGTACTTC
TRBV9	TRBJ1-2	TRBD1	few	CASSVEDRAGYGYTF	TGTGCCAGCAGCGTAGAGGACAGGGCGGGGTATGGCTACACCTTC
TRBV10-3	TRBJ1-2	-	-	CAISESIRDGGYTF	TGTGCCATCAGTGAGTCGATCCGGGACGGTGGCTACACCTTC
TRBV18	TRBJ1-4	-	-	CASSLKGTDEKLFF	TGTGCCAGCTCACTTAAGGGGACGGATGAAAAACTGTTTTTT
TRBV6-1	TRBJ2-7	-	many	CASRTGRSSYEQYF	TGTGCCAGCAGGACTGGGAGATCCTCCTACGAGCAGTACTTC
TRBV5-1	TRBJ1-1	-	-	CASSGLREAEAFF	TGCGCCAGCAGCGGCCTGAGGGAAGCTGAAGCTTTCTTT
TRBV7-9	TRBJ1-1	TRBD1	-	CASSSTGLAFF	TGTGCCAGCAGCTCGACAGGGTTGGCTTTCTTT
TRBV2	TRBJ1-2	-	few	CASSVSYGYTF	TGTGCCAGCAGTGTAAGCTATGGCTACACCTTC
TRBV20-1	TRBJ2-1	TRBD2	-	CSARDPSGGGYNEQFF	TGCAGTGCTAGAGATCCAAGCGGGGGGGGCTACAATGAGCAGTTCTTC